Sequencing of this T cell receptor (beta chain) was carried out in a study of shared clonotypes between healthy human individuals. The protocol was immunoSEQ multiplex PCR, while the TCRdb copy is restricted to in-frame clones and leaves out a portion. The sample includes around 1.9 million clones, more than 85% seen only once; the top ten take 1.5% to 2%. Naive CD8 cells lacked CD45RO, underwent positive selection for CCR7 and left out terminally differentiated effector memory CD45RA+ cells. The CDR3 sequence is 15 residues long. The ends were cut back, 3 bases at V and 9 bases at J, with 18 bases in the middle. The germline V gene has CDR1 SEHNR and CDR2 FQNEAQ (reference sequence).

The chain has TRBV7-9 and TRBJ2-1; a possible D gene is TRBD1 (6 bases). The sample consisted of naive CD8+ T cells from PBMCs. The origin of this receptor is a young man in good health. Some clones in this sample may be carry-over from other donors' samples. DNA for the CDR3: TGTGCCAGCAGCTTCGTACAGGGCCTTGGTGGTGAGCAGTTCTTC. Translated, it gives CASSFVQGLGGEQFF.